This T cell receptor (beta chain) emerged from a study of blood T cell repertoires in COVID-19. Study-wide background: The cDNA or gDNA used as material had been derived from T cells, B-cell-depleted T cells, or PBMCs.

This clone appeared a single time. Categorization into cohorts depended on clinical history that participants reported. Authors' methods: Amplification from reference gene primers served as the basis for estimated nucleated cell counts. TCRdb's table, derived via immunoSEQ multiplex PCR, lists solely in-frame clones and lacks some. That table furnishes V, J and clone size, whereas the DNA furnished D and trimming. Of roughly 220,000 clones in the sample, 88% were seen once. This CDR3 spans 15 amino acids. Trimming removed 4 bases from V and 7 bases from J; junction bases left unmatched: 10. The germline gives CDR1 LGHNA, CDR2 YSLEER.

The V and J genes are TRBV4-3 and TRBJ1-2; 9 nucleotides line up with TRBD1. The material sequenced was PBMCs or T cells enriched from blood (not recorded which). The sequence came from a woman aged 45-60 years with acute COVID-19. For the CDR3, the DNA is TGCGCCAGCAGCCCTGGGACAGGGAGCGTGATTGGCTACACCTTC. Protein sequence: CASSPGTGSVIGYTF.